A selection of T cell receptor beta chains follows, all from one sample in a study of graft-versus-host responses after intestinal transplantation. What these receptors recognize is not known. Libraries were prepared by immunoSEQ multiplex PCR; TCRdb keeps only in-frame clonotypes and omits some of them. The sample yields under 95,000 clones, 88% seen once. The material sequenced was unstimulated CD4+ T cells sorted from spleen or lymph node cells, taken before transplant. All receptors come from a human donor who was the organ donor for an intestinal transplant. CDR3s include the opening cysteine and the closing phenylalanine or tryptophan. Each record gives: J gene, clone size, V gene, D gene, CDR3 protein, CDR3 DNA. The D gene is left open where the match is weak. Expanded clones get a size class; other rows say once, few or many, or leave the size out.

TRBJ2-7	.	TRBV20-1	.	CSGAPTYEQYF	TGCAGTGGGGCGCCCACCTACGAGCAGTACTTC
TRBJ1-1	.	TRBV11-3	TRBD1	CASRPTRDRGLTTEAFF	TGTGCCAGCAGACCCACCCGGGACAGGGGGCTGACCACTGAAGCTTTCTTT
TRBJ2-2	.	TRBV28	TRBD2	CASSAGTSGRRELFF	TGTGCCAGCAGTGCCGGGACTAGCGGGAGAAGGGAGCTGTTTTTT
TRBJ2-5	.	TRBV5-1	.	CASSTGTLKETQYF	TGCGCCAGCAGCACCGGGACACTTAAAGAGACCCAGTACTTC
TRBJ2-3	.	TRBV13	TRBD2	CASSPKGLASGDTQYF	TGTGCCAGCAGCCCGAAAGGACTAGCATCCGGGGATACGCAGTATTTT
TRBJ1-5	once	TRBV7-7	.	CASSPSRNQPQHF	TGTGCTAGCAGCCCCAGCAGGAATCAGCCCCAGCATTTT
TRBJ1-2	.	TRBV6-1	.	CASSPTGIHGYTF	TGTGCCAGCAGTCCCACCGGGATCCATGGCTACACCTTC
TRBJ2-1	.	TRBV6-6	TRBD1	CASGWAGGNNEQFF	TGTGCCAGCGGCTGGGCAGGGGGCAATAATGAGCAGTTCTTC
TRBJ1-1	.	TRBV5-5	.	CASSSPPAGLLAFF	TGTGCCAGCAGCTCCCCCCCGGCAGGGCTTCTGGCTTTCTTT
TRBJ2-1	.	TRBV9	.	CASSVAPPSEQFF	TGTGCCAGCAGCGTGGCCCCTCCGTCGGAGCAGTTCTTC
TRBJ2-7	.	TRBV11-3	.	CASSSDGGGIYEQYF	TGTGCCAGCAGCTCCGACGGAGGTGGGATATACGAGCAGTACTTC
TRBJ2-3	once	TRBV25-1	TRBD2	CASSSRGGGGLFTDTQYF	TGTGCCAGCAGTTCGCGGGGTGGCGGGGGACTGTTCACAGATACGCAGTATTTT
TRBJ2-5	.	TRBV4-2	TRBD1	CASSPRGGEETQYF	TGTGCCAGCAGCCCCAGAGGGGGCGAGGAGACCCAGTACTTC
TRBJ1-1	.	TRBV28	.	CASSLGPSLEAFF	TGTGCCAGCAGTTTAGGGCCTTCGCTTGAAGCTTTCTTT
TRBJ1-4	.	TRBV28	.	CASRDRGRNEKLFF	TGTGCCAGCAGAGATAGGGGCCGGAATGAAAAACTGTTTTTT
TRBJ2-7	.	TRBV18	TRBD1	CASSPDRVGPYEQYF	TGTGCCAGCTCACCCGACAGGGTCGGTCCCTACGAGCAGTACTTC
TRBJ2-3	.	TRBV14	TRBD2	CASSKWLAGGPDTQYF	TGTGCCAGTTCCAAATGGCTAGCGGGAGGCCCAGATACGCAGTATTTT
TRBJ2-3	.	TRBV18	.	CASSPGRSPDTQYF	TGTGCCAGCTCACCAGGCAGGTCACCCGATACGCAGTATTTT
TRBJ2-7	.	TRBV11-2	.	CASSLGTAYEQYF	TGTGCCAGCAGCTTAGGGACAGCCTACGAGCAGTACTTC
TRBJ2-7	.	TRBV28	TRBD2	CASSSGTSGRNEQYF	TGTGCCAGCAGTTCCGGGACTAGCGGGAGAAACGAGCAGTACTTC
TRBJ1-2	.	TRBV9	TRBD1	CASSAQGDFGGYTF	TGTGCCAGCAGCGCCCAGGGGGACTTTGGTGGCTACACCTTC
TRBJ2-3	.	TRBV5-6	.	CASVRQYF	TGTGCCAGCGTTAGGCAGTATTTT
TRBJ2-5	.	TRBV7-2	.	CASSLAGGGETQYF	TGTGCCAGCAGCTTAGCGGGAGGCGGCGAGACCCAGTACTTC
TRBJ1-2	.	TRBV19	.	CAGKSRTRHGYTF	TGTGCCGGCAAATCTAGGACTCGTCATGGCTACACCTTC
TRBJ2-5	once	TRBV9	.	CASSVGGPRETQYF	TGTGCCAGCAGCGTAGGAGGGCCTCGGGAGACCCAGTACTTC
TRBJ2-7	.	TRBV21-1	.	CASSKESDRGFYEQYF	TGTGCCAGCAGCAAAGAATCGGACAGGGGTTTCTACGAGCAGTACTTC
TRBJ2-5	.	TRBV7-9	TRBD1	CASKQGASETQYF	TGTGCCAGCAAGCAGGGGGCGTCCGAGACCCAGTACTTC
TRBJ2-3	.	TRBV29-1	TRBD2	CSVDGLADTDTQYF	TGCAGCGTTGATGGACTAGCGGACACAGATACGCAGTATTTT
TRBJ2-3	once	TRBV19	.	CASMGAYTGNTQYF	TGTGCCAGTATGGGGGCCTACACAGGGAATACGCAGTATTTT